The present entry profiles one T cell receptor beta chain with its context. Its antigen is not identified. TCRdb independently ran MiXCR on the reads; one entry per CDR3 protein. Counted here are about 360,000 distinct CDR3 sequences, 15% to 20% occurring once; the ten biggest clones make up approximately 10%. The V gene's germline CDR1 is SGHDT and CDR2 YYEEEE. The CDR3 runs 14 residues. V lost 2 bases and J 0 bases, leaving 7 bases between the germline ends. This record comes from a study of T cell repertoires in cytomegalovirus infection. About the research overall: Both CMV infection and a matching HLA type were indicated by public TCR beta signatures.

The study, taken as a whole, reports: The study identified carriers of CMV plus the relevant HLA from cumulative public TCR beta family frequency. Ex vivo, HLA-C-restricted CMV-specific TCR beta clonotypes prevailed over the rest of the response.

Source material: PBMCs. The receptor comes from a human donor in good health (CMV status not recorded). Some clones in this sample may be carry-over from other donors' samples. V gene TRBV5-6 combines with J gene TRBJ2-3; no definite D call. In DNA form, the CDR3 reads TGTGCCAGCAGCTTCCTGGACAGCACAGATACGCAGTATTTT. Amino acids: CASSFLDSTDTQYF.